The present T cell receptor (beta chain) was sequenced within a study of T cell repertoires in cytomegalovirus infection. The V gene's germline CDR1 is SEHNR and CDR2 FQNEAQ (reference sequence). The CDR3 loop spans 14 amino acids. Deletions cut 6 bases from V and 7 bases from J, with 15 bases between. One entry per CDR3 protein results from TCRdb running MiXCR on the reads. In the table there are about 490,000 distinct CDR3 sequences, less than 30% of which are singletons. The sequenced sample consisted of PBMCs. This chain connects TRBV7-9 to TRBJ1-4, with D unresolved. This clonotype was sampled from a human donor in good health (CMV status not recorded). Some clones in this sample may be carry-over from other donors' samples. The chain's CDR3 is CASRHPMGGEKLFF. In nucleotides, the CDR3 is TGTGCCAGCAGGCACCCCATGGGAGGTGAAAAACTGTTTTTT.